This T cell receptor (beta chain) was captured by sequencing in a study of blood T cell repertoires in COVID-19. Study-level background: Some COVID-19 samples were acute and others convalescent; all came from the United States, Italy and Spain. PBMCs, B-cell-depleted T cells, or T cells provided the cDNA or gDNA that made up the material.

Original analysis: Using reference gene primer amplification, nucleated cell counts were estimated. Using immunoSEQ multiplex PCR, the repertoire was profiled, and TCRdb retains in-frame clones only, with some absent. V and J calls and clone size come straight from that table; D and trimming were deduced from the DNA. The repertoire holds about 78,000 clones, with roughly 80% as singletons. Trimming took 2 bases from V and 7 from J, leaving 11 bases between them. The CDR3 is made up of 13 amino acids. In germline, CDR1 is ENHRY, CDR2 SYGVKD. The V call is TRBV10-3, the J call TRBJ1-2, with unresolved D. Material: peripheral blood. The TCR was taken from a man aged 60 to 75 with active or convalescent COVID-19. CDR3 sequence: CAISEPTSGGYTF. The DNA of the CDR3 is TGTGCCATCAGTGAGCCCACCTCGGGTGGCTACACCTTC.